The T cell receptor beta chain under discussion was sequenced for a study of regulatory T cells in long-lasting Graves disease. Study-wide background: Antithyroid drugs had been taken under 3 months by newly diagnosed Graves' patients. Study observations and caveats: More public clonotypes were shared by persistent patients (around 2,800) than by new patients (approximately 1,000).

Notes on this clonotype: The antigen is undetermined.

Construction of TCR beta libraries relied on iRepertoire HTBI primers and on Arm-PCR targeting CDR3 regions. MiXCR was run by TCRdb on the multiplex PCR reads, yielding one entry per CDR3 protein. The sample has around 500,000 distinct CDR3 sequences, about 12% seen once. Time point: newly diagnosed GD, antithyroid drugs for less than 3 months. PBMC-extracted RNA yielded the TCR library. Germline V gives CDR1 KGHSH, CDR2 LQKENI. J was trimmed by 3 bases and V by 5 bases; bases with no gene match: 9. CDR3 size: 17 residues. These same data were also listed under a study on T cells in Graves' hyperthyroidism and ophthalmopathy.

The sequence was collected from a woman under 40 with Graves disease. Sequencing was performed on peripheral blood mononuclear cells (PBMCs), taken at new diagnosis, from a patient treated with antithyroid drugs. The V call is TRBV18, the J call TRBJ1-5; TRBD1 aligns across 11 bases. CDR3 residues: CASSLRTGGDVNQPQHF. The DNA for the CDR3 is TGTGCCAGCTCATTACGGACAGGGGGCGATGTCAATCAGCCCCAGCATTTT.